This TCR beta chain was retrieved from a study of shared clonotypes between healthy human individuals. Study as a whole: Per-donor plates numbered three CD4 naive, three CD4 memory, two CD8 naive and one CD8 memory. Study-wide results and caveats: With few donors, the genetic and exposure-history diversity represented was limited. Memory subsets generally showed lower estimated richness than naive subsets.

Germline V lookup: CDR1 MDHEN, CDR2 SYDVKM. The CDR3 runs to 14 residues. J lost 4 bases, V lost 2 bases, and 0 bases had no gene match. This table comes from immunoSEQ multiplex PCR, and its TCRdb copy is limited to in-frame clones, with some not included. This sample has approximately 2,300,000 clones, with 85% to 95% found just once. Comments on this clone: Its antigen is unknown. This specimen includes other DNA sequences encoding the same CDR3.

This sequence originates from a man between 18 and 29 years old in good health. Some clones in this sample may be carry-over from other donors' samples. The chain joins TRBV28 to TRBJ2-3, with 10 bases identical to TRBD1. Sequencing used naive CD4+ T cells from PBMCs. Subset indicated: CD45RA+ positively selected. The CDR3 sequence is CASSLGQGADTQYF. The CDR3 DNA follows: TGTGCCAGCAGTTTAGGACAGGGGGCAGATACGCAGTATTTT.